Sequencing of this TCR beta chain was carried out in a study of OX40 agonist ivuxolimab in advanced cancers. Study background: An agonistic anti-OX40 (CD134) antibody, ivuxolimab, was used to treat the patients. Study-wide results and caveats: Dose levels from 0.1 to 3.0 mg/kg saw CD4+ and CD8+ blood T cells expand clonally by week 6. Expanded clones were, on average, more numerous in CD8+ T cells than in CD4+.

As regards this clone: Its antigen is still unknown.

The assay was immunoSEQ multiplex PCR, and TCRdb's table has in-frame clones only and misses some. This sample has around 26,000 clones, with 81% found just once. Deletions cut 7 bases from V and 5 bases from J, with 9 bases between. This CDR3 region has 12 residues. Germline V gene lookup returns CDR1 MDHEN and CDR2 SYDVKM. The clonotype originates from an adult with an advanced solid tumor such as melanoma, head and neck, liver or kidney cancer. The chain combines TRBV28 with TRBJ1-5; no firm D call. Sequencing was performed on CD4+ or CD8+ T cells sorted from blood, taken in a trial of the OX40 agonist ivuxolimab. The CDR3 sequence: CASKDVDQPQHF. The CDR3, as DNA: TGTGCCAGCAAGGATGTGGATCAGCCCCAGCATTTT.